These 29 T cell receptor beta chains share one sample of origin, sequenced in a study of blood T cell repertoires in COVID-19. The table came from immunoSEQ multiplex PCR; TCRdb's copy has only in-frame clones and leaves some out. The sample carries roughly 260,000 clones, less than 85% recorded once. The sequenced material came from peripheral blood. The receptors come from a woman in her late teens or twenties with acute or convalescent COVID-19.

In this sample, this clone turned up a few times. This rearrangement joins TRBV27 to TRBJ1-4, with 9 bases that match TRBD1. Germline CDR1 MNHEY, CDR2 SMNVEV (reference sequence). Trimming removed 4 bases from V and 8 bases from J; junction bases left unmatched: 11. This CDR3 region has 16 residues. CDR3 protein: CASSSPPGQGNEKLFF. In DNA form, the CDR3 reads TGTGCCAGCAGTTCCCCACCGGGACAGGGAAACGAAAAACTGTTTTTT.

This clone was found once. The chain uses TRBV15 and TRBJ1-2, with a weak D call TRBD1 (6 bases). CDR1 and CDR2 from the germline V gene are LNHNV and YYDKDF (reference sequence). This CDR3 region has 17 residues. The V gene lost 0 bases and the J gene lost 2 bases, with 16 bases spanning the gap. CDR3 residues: CATSRDLEDTGNYGYTF. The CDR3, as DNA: TGTGCCACCAGCAGAGATTTGGAGGATACAGGGAACTATGGCTACACCTTC.

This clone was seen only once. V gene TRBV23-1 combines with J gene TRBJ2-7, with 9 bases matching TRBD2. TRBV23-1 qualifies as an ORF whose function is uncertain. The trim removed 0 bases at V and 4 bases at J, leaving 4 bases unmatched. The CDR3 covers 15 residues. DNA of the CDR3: TGCGCCAGCAGTCAATCTGTGCGGGAGGGGTACGAGCAGTACTTC. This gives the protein CASSQSVREGYEQYF.

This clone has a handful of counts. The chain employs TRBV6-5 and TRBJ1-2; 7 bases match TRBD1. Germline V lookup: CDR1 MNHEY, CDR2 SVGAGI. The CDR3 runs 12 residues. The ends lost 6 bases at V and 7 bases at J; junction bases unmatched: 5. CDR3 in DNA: TGTGCCAGCAGGCAGACAGGGTTTGGCTACACCTTC. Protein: CASRQTGFGYTF.

The CDR3 here is CATSDGSGEQYF. In DNA form, the CDR3 reads TGTGCCACCAGTGACGGGAGTGGGGAGCAGTACTTC. The chain links TRBV24-1 to TRBJ2-7; tentative D call: TRBD2 (6 bases). The V gene's germline CDR1 is KGHDR and CDR2 SFDVKD. CDR3 length: 12 residues. V gave up 4 bases and J gave up 7 bases, with 10 bases separating them.

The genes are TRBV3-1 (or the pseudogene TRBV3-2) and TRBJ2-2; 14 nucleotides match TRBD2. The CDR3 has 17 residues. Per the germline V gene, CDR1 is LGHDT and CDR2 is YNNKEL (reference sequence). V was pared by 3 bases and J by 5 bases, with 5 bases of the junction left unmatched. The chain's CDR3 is CASSQPGLAGATGELFF. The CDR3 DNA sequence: TGTGCCAGCAGCCAGCCGGGACTAGCGGGAGCTACCGGGGAGCTGTTTTTT.

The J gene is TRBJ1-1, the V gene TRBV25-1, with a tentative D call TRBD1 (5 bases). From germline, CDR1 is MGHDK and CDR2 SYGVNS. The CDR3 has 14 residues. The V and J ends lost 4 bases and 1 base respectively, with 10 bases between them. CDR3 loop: CASSATGRNTEAFF. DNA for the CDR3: TGTGCCAGCAGTGCCACAGGTCGGAACACTGAAGCTTTCTTT.

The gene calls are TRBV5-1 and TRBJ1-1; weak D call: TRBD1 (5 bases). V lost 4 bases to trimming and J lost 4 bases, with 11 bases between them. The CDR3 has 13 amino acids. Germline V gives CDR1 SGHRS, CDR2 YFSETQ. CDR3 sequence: CASSADRFTEAFF. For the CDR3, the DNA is TGCGCCAGCAGCGCCGACAGATTCACTGAAGCTTTCTTT.

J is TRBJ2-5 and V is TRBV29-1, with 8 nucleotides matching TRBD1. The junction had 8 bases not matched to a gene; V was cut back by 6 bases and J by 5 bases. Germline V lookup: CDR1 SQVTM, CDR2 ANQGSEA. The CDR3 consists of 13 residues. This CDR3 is CSVDRQGRETQYF. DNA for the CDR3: TGCAGCGTGGACAGACAGGGGAGGGAGACCCAGTACTTC.

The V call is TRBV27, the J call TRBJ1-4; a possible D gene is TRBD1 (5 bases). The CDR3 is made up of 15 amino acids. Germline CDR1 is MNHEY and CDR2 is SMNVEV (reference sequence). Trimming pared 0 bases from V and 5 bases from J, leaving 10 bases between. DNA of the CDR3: TGTGCCAGCAGTTTATCGGGACTTGGGAATGAAAAACTGTTTTTT. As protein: CASSLSGLGNEKLFF.

The CDR3 nucleotides read TGTGCCAGCAGTTTCCGCTTCGCAGCTAACTATGGCTACACCTTC. Its protein is CASSFRFAANYGYTF. The chain employs TRBV27 and TRBJ1-2; D is unclear. V shed 3 bases and J shed 0 bases, with 11 bases lying between them. Per germline, CDR1 MNHEY and CDR2 SMNVEV (reference sequence). This CDR3 contains 15 residues.

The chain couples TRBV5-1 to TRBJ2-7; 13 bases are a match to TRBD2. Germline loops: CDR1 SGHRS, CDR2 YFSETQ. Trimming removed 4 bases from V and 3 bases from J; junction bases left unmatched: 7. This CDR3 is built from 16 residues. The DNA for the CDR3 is TGCGCCAGCAGCCAGGGGACTAGCGGGAAAAGCTACGAGCAGTACTTC. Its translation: CASSQGTSGKSYEQYF. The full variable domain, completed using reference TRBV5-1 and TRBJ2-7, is KAGVTQTPRYLIKTRGQQVTLSCSPISGHRSVSWYQQTPGQGLQFLFEYFSETQRNKGNFPGRFSGRQFSNSRSEMNVSTLELGDSALYLCASSQGTSGKSYEQYFGPGTRLTVT.

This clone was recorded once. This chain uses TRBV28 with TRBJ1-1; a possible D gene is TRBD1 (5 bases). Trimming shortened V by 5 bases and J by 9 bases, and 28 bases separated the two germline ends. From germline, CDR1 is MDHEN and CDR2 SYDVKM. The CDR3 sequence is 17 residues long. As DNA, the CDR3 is TGTGCCAGCAGTCCCTTCAGGGCAGGGTCCCTAGGCCGCAAAGCTTTCTTT. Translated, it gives CASSPFRAGSLGRKAFF.

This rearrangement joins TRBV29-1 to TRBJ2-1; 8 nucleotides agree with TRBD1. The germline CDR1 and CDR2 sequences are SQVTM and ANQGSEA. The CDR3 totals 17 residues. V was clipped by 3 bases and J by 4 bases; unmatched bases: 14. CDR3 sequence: CSVDGLETGGTYNEQFF. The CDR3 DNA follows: TGCAGCGTTGATGGGTTGGAAACAGGGGGTACTTACAATGAGCAGTTCTTC.

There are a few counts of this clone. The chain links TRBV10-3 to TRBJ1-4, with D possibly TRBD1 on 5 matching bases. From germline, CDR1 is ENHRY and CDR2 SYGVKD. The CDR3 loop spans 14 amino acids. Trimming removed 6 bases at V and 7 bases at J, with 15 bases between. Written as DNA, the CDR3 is TGTGCCATCAGGACGGACACCTCATCTGAAAAACTGTTTTTT. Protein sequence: CAIRTDTSSEKLFF.

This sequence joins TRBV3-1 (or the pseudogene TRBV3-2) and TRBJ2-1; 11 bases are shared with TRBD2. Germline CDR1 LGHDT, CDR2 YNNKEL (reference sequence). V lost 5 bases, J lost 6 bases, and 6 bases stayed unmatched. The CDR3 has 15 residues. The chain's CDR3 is CASSSIAGGVNEQFF. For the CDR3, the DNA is TGTGCCAGCAGCTCAATAGCGGGAGGGGTCAATGAGCAGTTCTTC.

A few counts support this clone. The CDR3 spells CASSSQGLNTDTQYF. CDR3 coding DNA: TGCGCCAGCAGCTCACAGGGCCTCAACACAGATACGCAGTATTTT. The rearrangement joins TRBV5-1 to TRBJ2-3; D perhaps matches TRBD1 (6 bases). CDR3 length: 15 amino acids. V lost 3 bases, J lost 2 bases, and 13 bases lay in between. The germline CDR1 and CDR2 sequences are SGHRS and YFSETQ.

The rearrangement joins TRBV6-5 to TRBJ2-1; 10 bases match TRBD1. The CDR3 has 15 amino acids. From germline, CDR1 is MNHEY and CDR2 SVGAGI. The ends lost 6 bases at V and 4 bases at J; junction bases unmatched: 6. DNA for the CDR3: TGTGCCAGCAGCACCGGGACAGGGGCTTACAATGAGCAGTTCTTC. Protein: CASSTGTGAYNEQFF.

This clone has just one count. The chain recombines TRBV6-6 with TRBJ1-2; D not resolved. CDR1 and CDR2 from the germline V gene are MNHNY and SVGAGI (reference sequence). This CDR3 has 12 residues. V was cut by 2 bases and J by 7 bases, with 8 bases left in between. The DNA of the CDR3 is TGTGCCAGCAGTTACGCGGAAGGTGGCTACACCTTC. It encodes CASSYAEGGYTF.

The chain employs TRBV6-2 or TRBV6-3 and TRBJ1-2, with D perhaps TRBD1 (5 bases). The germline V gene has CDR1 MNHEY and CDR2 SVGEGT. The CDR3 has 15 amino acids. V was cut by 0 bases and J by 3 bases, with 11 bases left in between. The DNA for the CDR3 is TGTGCCAGCAGTTACTCGTCGGGGGAGGACTATGGCTACACCTTC. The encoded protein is CASSYSSGEDYGYTF.

This CDR3 reads CASSLAPASTDTQYF. DNA for the CDR3: TGCGCCAGCAGCTTGGCCCCCGCGTCCACAGATACGCAGTATTTT. The chain joins TRBV5-1 to TRBJ2-3; unclear D gene. The V end was cut by 0 bases, the J end by 2 bases, with 10 bases between. The CDR3 is 15 amino acids. The germline V gene has CDR1 SGHRS and CDR2 YFSETQ.

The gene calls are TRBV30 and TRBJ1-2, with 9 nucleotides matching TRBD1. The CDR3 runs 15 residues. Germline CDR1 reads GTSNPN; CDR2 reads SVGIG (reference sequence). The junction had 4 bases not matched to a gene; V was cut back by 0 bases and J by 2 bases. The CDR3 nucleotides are TGTGCCTGGAGTGTACAGGGGGCGCGGAACTATGGCTACACCTTC. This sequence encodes CAWSVQGARNYGYTF.

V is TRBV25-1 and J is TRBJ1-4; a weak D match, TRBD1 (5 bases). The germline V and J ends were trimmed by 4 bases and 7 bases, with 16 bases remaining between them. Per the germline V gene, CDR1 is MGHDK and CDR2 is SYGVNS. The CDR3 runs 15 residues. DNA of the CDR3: TGTGCCAGCAGTGCTTGGGGGGTAGGAGGTGAAAAACTGTTTTTT. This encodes CASSAWGVGGEKLFF.

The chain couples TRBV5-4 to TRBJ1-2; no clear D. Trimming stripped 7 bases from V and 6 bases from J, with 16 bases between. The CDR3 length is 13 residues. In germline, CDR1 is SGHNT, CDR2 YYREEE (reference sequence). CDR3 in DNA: TGTGCCAGCCCCGGGGAGGGAAGTAATGGCTACACCTTC. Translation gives CASPGEGSNGYTF.

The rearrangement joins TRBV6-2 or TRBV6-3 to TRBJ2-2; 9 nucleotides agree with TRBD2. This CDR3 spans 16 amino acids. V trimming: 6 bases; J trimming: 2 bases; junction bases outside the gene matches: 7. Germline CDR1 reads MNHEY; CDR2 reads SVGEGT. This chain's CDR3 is CASSAPAGGNTGELFF. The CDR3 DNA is TGTGCCAGCAGCGCCCCAGCGGGAGGTAACACCGGGGAGCTGTTTTTT.

Here the CDR3 reads CASSSELGTPVTEAFF. The CDR3 nucleotides read TGTGCCAGCAGCAGCGAACTCGGGACACCTGTCACTGAAGCTTTCTTT. This chain connects TRBV13 to TRBJ1-1; D may be TRBD1 (6 bases). V was cut by 5 bases and J by 4 bases, with 20 bases left in between. Germline CDR1 and CDR2: PRHDT and FYEKMQ (reference sequence). This CDR3 spans 16 amino acids.

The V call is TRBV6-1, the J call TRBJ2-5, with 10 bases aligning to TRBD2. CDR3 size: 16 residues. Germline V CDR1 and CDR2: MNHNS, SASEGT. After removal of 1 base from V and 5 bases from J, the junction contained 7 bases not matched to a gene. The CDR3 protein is CASSEDASGSYETQYF. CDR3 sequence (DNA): TGTGCCAGCAGTGAAGATGCTAGCGGGAGTTACGAGACCCAGTACTTC.

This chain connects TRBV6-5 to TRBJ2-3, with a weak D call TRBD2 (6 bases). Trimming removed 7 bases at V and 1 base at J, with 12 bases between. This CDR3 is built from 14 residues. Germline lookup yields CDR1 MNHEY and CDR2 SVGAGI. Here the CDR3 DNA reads TGTGCCAGCACGGGGGTAGCAGGCACAGATACGCAGTATTTT. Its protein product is CASTGVAGTDTQYF.

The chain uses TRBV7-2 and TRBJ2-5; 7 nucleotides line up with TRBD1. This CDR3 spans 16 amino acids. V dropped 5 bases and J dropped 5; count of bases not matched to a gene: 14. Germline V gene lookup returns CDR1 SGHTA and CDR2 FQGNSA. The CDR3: CASSPLQGRPQETQYF. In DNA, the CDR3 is TGTGCCAGCAGCCCGCTACAGGGGCGCCCTCAGGAGACCCAGTACTTC.